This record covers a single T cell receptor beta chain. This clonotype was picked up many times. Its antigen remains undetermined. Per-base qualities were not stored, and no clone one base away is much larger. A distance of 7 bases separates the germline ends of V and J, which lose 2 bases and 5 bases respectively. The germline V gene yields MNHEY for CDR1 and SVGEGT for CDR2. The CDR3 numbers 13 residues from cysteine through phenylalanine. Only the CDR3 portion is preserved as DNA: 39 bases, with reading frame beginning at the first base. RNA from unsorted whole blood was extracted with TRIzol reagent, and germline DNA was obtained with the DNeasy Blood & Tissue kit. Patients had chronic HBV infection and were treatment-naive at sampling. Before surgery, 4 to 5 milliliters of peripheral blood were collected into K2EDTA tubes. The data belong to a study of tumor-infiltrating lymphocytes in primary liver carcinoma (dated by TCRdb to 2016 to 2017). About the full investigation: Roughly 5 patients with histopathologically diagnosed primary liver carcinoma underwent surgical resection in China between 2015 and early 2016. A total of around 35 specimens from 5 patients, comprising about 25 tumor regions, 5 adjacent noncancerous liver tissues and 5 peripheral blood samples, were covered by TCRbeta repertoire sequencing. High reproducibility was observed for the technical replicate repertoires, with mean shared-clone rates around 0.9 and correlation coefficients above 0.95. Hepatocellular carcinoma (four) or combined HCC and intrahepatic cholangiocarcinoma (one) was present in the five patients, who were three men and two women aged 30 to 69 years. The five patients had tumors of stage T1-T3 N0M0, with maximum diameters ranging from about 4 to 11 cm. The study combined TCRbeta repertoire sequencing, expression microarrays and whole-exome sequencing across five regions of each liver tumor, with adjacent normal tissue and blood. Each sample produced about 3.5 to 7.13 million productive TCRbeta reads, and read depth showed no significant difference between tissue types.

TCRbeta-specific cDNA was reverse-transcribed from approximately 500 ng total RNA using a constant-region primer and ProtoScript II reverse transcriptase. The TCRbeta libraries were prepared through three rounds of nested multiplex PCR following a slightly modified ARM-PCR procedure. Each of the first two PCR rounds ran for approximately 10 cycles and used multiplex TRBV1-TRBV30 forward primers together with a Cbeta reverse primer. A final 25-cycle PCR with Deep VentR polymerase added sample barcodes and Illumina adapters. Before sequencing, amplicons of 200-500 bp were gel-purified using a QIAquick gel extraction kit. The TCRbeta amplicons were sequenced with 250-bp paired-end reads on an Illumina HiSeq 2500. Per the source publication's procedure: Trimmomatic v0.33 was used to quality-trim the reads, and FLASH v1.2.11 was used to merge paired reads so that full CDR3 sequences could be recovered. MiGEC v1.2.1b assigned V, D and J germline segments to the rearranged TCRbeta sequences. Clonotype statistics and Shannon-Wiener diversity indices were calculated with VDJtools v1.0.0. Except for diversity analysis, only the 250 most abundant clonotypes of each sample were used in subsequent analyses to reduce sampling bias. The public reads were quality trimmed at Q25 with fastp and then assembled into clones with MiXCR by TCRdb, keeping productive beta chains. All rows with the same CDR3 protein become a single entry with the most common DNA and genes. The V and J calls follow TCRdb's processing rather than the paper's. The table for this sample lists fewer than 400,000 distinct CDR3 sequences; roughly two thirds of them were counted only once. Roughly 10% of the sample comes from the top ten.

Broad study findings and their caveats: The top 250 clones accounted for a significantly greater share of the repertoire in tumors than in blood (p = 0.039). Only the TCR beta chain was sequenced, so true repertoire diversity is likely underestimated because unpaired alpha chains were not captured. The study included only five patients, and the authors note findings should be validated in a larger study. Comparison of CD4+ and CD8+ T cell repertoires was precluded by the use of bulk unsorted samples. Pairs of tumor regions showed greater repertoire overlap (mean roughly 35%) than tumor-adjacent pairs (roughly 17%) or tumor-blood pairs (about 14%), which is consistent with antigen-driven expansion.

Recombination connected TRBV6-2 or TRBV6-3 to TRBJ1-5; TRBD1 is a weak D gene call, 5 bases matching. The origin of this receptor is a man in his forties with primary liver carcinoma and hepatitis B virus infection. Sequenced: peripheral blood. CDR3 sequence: CASSYGGHQPQHF. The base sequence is TGTGCCAGCAGTTACGGGGGACATCAGCCCCAGCATTTT.